The rows below give T cell receptor beta chains drawn from one sample of a study of sequential checkpoint blockade in melanoma. Assay: immunoSEQ multiplex PCR; the TCRdb copy retains only in-frame clones and omits some. The data hold about 2,900 clones, with 25% to 40% observed a single time. Specimen: tumor tissue (inferred from file names), collected from a patient given nivolumab and ipilimumab in sequence. Receptor source: a human donor with melanoma. CDR3s include the opening cysteine and the closing phenylalanine or tryptophan. The D gene is left open where the match is weak. Only part of the rows carry a size: once, few, many, or a class if the clone is expanded.

-	TRBV14	TRBJ2-1	-	CASSRRQNSYNEQFF	TGTGCCAGCAGCCGTAGACAGAACTCCTACAATGAGCAGTTCTTC
-	TRBV5-8	TRBJ2-2	many	CASSPGKAGELFF	TGTGCCAGCAGCCCCGGAAAAGCCGGGGAGCTGTTTTTT
TRBD1	TRBV5-1	TRBJ2-2	-	CASSWTGTGETGTGELFF	TGCGCCAGCAGCTGGACCGGGACAGGGGAAACGGGCACCGGGGAGCTGTTTTTT
-	TRBV19	TRBJ1-4	-	CASRPQVPTNEKLFF	TGTGCCAGTAGACCTCAGGTACCTACTAATGAAAAACTGTTTTTT
-	TRBV28	TRBJ2-5	few	CASSVEDLQETQYF	TGTGCCAGCTCTGTTGAGGACTTGCAAGAGACCCAGTACTTC
-	TRBV29-1	TRBJ2-4	-	CSVEDLLVSGKNIQYF	TGCAGCGTTGAAGATTTGCTGGTTTCAGGCAAAAACATTCAGTACTTC
-	TRBV18	TRBJ1-4	-	CASSPGLQTNEKLFF	TGTGCCAGCTCACCAGGGTTACAAACTAATGAAAAACTGTTTTTT
-	TRBV11-3	TRBJ1-1	medium-sized	CASSLAGLGYTEAFF	TGTGCCAGCAGCCTCGCTGGATTGGGGTACACTGAAGCTTTCTTT
TRBD1	TRBV28	TRBJ2-7	-	CASSSAGQGLNEQYF	TGTGCCAGCAGTTCCGCGGGACAGGGGCTAAACGAGCAGTACTTC
TRBD1	TRBV11-3	TRBJ2-3	few	CASSFEVGQNTDTQYF	TGTGCCAGCAGCTTTGAGGTGGGACAGAACACAGATACGCAGTATTTT
TRBD1	TRBV6-8	TRBJ2-2	few	CASSTGTGIMPGELFF	TGTGCCAGCAGCACCGGGACAGGGATTATGCCCGGGGAGCTGTTTTTT
-	TRBV6-8	TRBJ1-1	few	CASSVWEGDTEAFF	TGTGCCAGCAGTGTCTGGGAGGGGGACACTGAAGCTTTCTTT
TRBD2	TRBV19	TRBJ2-1	-	CASNPGLAGARSYNEQFF	TGTGCCAGTAATCCGGGACTAGCGGGGGCCCGCTCCTACAATGAGCAGTTCTTC
-	TRBV2	TRBJ1-5	few	CASKQGGYSNQPQHF	TGTGCCAGCAAACAAGGGGGGTATAGCAATCAGCCCCAGCATTTT
-	TRBV19	TRBJ1-2	-	CASSTPGIQYGYTF	TGTGCCAGTAGTACCCCAGGGATACAATATGGCTACACCTTC
-	TRBV11-1	TRBJ2-1	-	CASSLARAGNEQFF	TGTGCCAGCAGCTTAGCCAGGGCGGGCAATGAGCAGTTCTTC
-	TRBV5-1	TRBJ2-3	-	CASSLLSTRPTDTQYF	TGCGCCAGCAGCCTTCTCTCAACTAGGCCCACAGATACGCAGTATTTT
-	TRBV2	TRBJ2-3	-	CASNWARSTDTQYF	TGTGCCAGCAACTGGGCTAGGAGCACAGATACGCAGTATTTT
-	TRBV19	TRBJ1-2	-	CASSPQQGLSYGYTF	TGTGCCAGTAGTCCCCAGCAGGGGCTCTCCTATGGCTACACCTTC
-	TRBV6-8	TRBJ1-1	-	CASSYRGGDTEAFF	TGTGCCAGCAGTTACCGGGGAGGGGACACTGAAGCTTTCTTT
TRBD1	TRBV6-7	TRBJ1-4	-	CASSYSRGGEKLFF	TGTGCCAGCAGTTACTCTAGAGGGGGCGAAAAACTGTTTTTT
-	TRBV29-1	TRBJ1-3	once	CSARDSPSNGNTIYF	TGCAGCGCCCGCGACAGTCCCTCTAACGGAAACACCATATATTTT
-	TRBV11-3	TRBJ2-7	few	CASSPLWGGSYEQYF	TGTGCCAGCAGCCCTCTCTGGGGAGGCTCCTACGAGCAGTACTTC
TRBD2	TRBV28	TRBJ2-7	-	CASSSGTSGWAASYEQYF	TGTGCCAGCAGTTCCGGGACTAGCGGATGGGCCGCGTCCTACGAGCAGTACTTC
-	TRBV19	TRBJ1-1	few	CASSIRGAMNTEAFF	TGTGCCAGTAGTATCAGAGGGGCCATGAACACTGAAGCTTTCTTT
-	TRBV5-1	TRBJ1-4	-	CASSLELSGPHEKLFF	TGCGCCAGCAGCTTGGAATTGTCGGGACCCCATGAAAAACTGTTTTTT
-	TRBV28	TRBJ2-5	-	CASSPERRGKETQYF	TGTGCCAGCAGTCCAGAACGCAGGGGAAAAGAGACCCAGTACTTC
-	TRBV11-3	TRBJ2-1	large	CASSLVGPRSDEQFF	TGTGCCAGCAGCTTAGTGGGGCCCCGTAGCGATGAGCAGTTCTTC
TRBD2	TRBV6-8	TRBJ2-5	-	CASSGLAVRETQYF	TGTGCCAGCAGCGGACTAGCGGTCCGGGAGACCCAGTACTTC
TRBD2	TRBV6-8	TRBJ2-3	few	CASSYLAASTDTQYF	TGTGCCAGCAGTTATCTAGCGGCTAGCACAGATACGCAGTATTTT
TRBD1	TRBV11-3	TRBJ2-1	few	CASSLTGLGNEQFF	TGTGCCAGCAGCCTGACAGGGTTAGGCAATGAGCAGTTCTTC
-	TRBV6-8	TRBJ2-7	medium-sized	CASSTDWGEQYF	TGTGCCAGCAGTACTGACTGGGGCGAGCAGTACTTC
TRBD2	TRBV11-3	TRBJ2-5	few	CASSLISLAGGETQYF	TGTGCCAGCAGCTTAATTTCGCTAGCGGGAGGGGAGACCCAGTACTTC
-	TRBV6-8	TRBJ2-2	medium-sized	CASSYVGPSNTGELFF	TGTGCCAGCAGTTACGTTGGACCATCGAACACCGGGGAGCTGTTTTTT
TRBD2	TRBV7-6	TRBJ2-5	-	CASSLLAGVKETQYF	TGTGCCAGCAGCTTATTAGCGGGAGTAAAAGAGACCCAGTACTTC
-	TRBV11-3	TRBJ2-1	medium-sized	CASTISGVSYNEQFF	TGTGCCAGCACCATTAGTGGGGTCTCCTACAATGAGCAGTTCTTC
-	TRBV25-1	TRBJ2-5	-	CASSRLGTQETQYF	TGTGCCAGCAGTCGGTTGGGTACCCAAGAGACCCAGTACTTC
-	TRBV11-3	TRBJ2-1	medium-sized	CASSLVKDGNEQFF	TGTGCCAGCAGCTTAGTAAAGGATGGCAATGAGCAGTTCTTC
-	TRBV11-3	TRBJ1-1	medium-sized	CASSLSSRRGATEAFF	TGTGCCAGCAGCTTAAGTTCGCGACGGGGGGCCACTGAAGCTTTCTTT
-	TRBV19	TRBJ1-3	-	CASSRTANSGNTIYF	TGTGCCAGTTCCCGGACGGCTAACTCTGGAAACACCATATATTTT
-	TRBV6-8	TRBJ2-3	-	CAIGAGSPTDTQYF	TGTGCCATCGGAGCGGGTTCTCCCACAGATACGCAGTATTTT
-	TRBV29-1	TRBJ1-2	-	CSVGQLLNYGYTF	TGCAGCGTTGGACAGCTGTTAAACTATGGCTACACCTTC
-	TRBV5-1	TRBJ2-1	-	CASSLNPGFSGGNEQFF	TGCGCCAGCAGCTTGAACCCAGGGTTTTCTGGGGGCAATGAGCAGTTCTTC
-	TRBV28	TRBJ1-1	few	CASRMSGGENTEAFF	TGTGCCAGCAGAATGTCGGGGGGTGAGAACACTGAAGCTTTCTTT
-	TRBV11-3	TRBJ1-3	few	CASSLSGAGNTIYF	TGTGCCAGCAGCTTATCAGGGGCTGGAAACACCATATATTTT
TRBD1	TRBV5-1	TRBJ1-4	-	CASSSTDRWNEKLFF	TGCGCCAGCAGCTCAACGGACAGGTGGAATGAAAAACTGTTTTTT
TRBD2	TRBV6-8	TRBJ2-5	-	CASSFLAGGRAQYF	TGTGCCAGCAGTTTCCTAGCGGGGGGGCGGGCCCAGTACTTC
TRBD1	TRBV11-3	TRBJ1-3	medium-sized	CASSLNRGSGNTIYF	TGTGCCAGCAGCTTAAACAGGGGATCTGGAAACACCATATATTTT
-	TRBV7-4	TRBJ2-1	-	CASSVGGSYNEQFF	TGTGCCAGCAGCGTAGGAGGGTCCTACAATGAGCAGTTCTTC
-	TRBV6-1	TRBJ2-4	few	CASSEVSHRGATKNIQYF	TGTGCCAGCAGTGAAGTGTCGCACAGAGGGGCGACCAAAAACATTCAGTACTTC
TRBD1	TRBV7-4	TRBJ2-7	-	CASSPGGPHLHYEQYF	TGTGCCAGCAGCCCAGGGGGACCCCACCTACACTACGAGCAGTACTTC